This passage covers 3 T cell receptor beta chains from one sample sequenced in a study of cytomegalovirus exposure and HLA in healthy donors. Only in-frame clones appear in the TCRdb table, and some are missing; sequencing was by immunoSEQ multiplex PCR. The sample has some 330,000 clones, 86% seen once. The specimen was PBMCs. These receptors all stem from a woman younger than 30 in good health and CMV-seronegative.

CDR3 amino acids: CASSPGGVGEQYF. CDR3 coding DNA: TGTGCCAGCTCACCTGGGGGGGTGGGCGAGCAGTACTTC. The chain links TRBV18 to TRBJ2-7; 7 bases agree with TRBD2. Germline V gene data show CDR1 as KGHSH and CDR2 as LQKENI. CDR3 length: 13 residues. J lost 6 bases, V lost 3 bases, and 5 bases had no gene match.

The rearrangement uses TRBV27 and TRBJ2-3; 8 nucleotides line up with TRBD2. Trimming removed 5 bases from V and 0 bases from J; junction bases left unmatched: 10. Germline V lookup: CDR1 MNHEY, CDR2 SMNVEV (reference sequence). CDR3 length equals 17 residues. CDR3 region: CASSPKRESTSTDTQYF. The CDR3 DNA is TGTGCCAGCAGTCCGAAGCGGGAGAGCACTAGCACAGATACGCAGTATTTT.

The gene calls are TRBV2 and TRBJ1-4, with D possibly matching TRBD1 (6 bases). Germline loops: CDR1 SNHLY, CDR2 FYNNEI. Trimming cost V 6 bases and J 3 bases, with 11 bases left between them. The CDR3 totals 14 residues. CDR3 residues: CASSSGQSNEKLFF. The CDR3 DNA reads TGTGCCAGCAGCTCCGGACAGTCTAATGAAAAACTGTTTTTT.